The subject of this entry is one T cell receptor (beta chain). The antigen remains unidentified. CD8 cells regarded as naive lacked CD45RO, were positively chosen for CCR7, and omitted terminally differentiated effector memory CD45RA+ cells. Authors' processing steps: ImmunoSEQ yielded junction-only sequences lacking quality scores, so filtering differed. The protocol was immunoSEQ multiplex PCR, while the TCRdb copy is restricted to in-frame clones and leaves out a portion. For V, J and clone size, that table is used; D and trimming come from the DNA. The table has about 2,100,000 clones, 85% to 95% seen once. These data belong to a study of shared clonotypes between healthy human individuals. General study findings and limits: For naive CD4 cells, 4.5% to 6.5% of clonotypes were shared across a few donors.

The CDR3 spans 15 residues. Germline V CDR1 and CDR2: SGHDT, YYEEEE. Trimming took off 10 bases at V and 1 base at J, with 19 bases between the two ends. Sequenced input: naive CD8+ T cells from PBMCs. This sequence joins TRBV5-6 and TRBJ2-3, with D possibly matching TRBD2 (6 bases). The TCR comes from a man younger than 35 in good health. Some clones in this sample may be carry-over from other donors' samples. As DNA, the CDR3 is TGTGCCTCCTCGGACCCGGCGGGACGCACAGATACGCAGTATTTT. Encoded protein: CASSDPAGRTDTQYF.